The next 10 T cell receptor beta chains were all read from a single sample in a study of T cell responses to AZD1222 COVID-19 vaccine (dated by TCRdb to the early 2020s). The time point label on this specimen signifies: baseline before first vaccination. The sample's treatment or condition label, in plain terms: meningococcal conjugate vaccine given as trial control. Library creation used the immunoSEQ multiplex PCR assay. The immuneACCESS repertoire file appears here via TCRdb, limited to in-frame rearrangements. These files lack a portion of the clones; in checked studies, under half of the deficit traces to unresolved V genes, and the cause of the others is not known. Present in this sample are approximately 200,000 clones, 85% to 90% of which were seen just once. The ten largest clones add up to around 2.5% of the sample. The source material was peripheral blood, sampled on day 0 of MenACWY control vaccination. All receptors come from an adult in good health.

The chain uses TRBV19 and TRBJ1-5; D is unresolved. V was shortened by 1 base and J by 0 bases, with 4 bases between the two germline ends. The CDR3 contains 14 residues. Per the germline V gene, CDR1 is LNHDA and CDR2 is SQIVND (reference sequence). The CDR3 bases are TGTGCCAGTAGTATAGTCCATAGCAATCAGCCCCAGCATTTT. This sequence encodes CASSIVHSNQPQHF.

The chain employs TRBV27 and TRBJ2-7, with 7 positions matching TRBD2. Germline lookup yields CDR1 MNHEY and CDR2 SMNVEV (reference sequence). V was clipped by 4 bases and J by 6 bases; unmatched bases: 6. This CDR3 comprises 13 residues. CDR3: CASSWGGVGEQYF. CDR3 coding DNA: TGTGCCAGCAGTTGGGGGGGGGTCGGCGAGCAGTACTTC.

The sample holds a few counts of this clone. The chain carries TRBV7-2 and TRBJ1-2, with 8 nucleotides matching TRBD1. Germline V gene sequence: CDR1 SGHTA, CDR2 FQGNSA. V lost 4 bases to trimming and J lost 4 bases; unmatched junction nucleotides: 11. This CDR3 is built from 16 residues. The CDR3 nucleotides read TGTGCCAGCAGCTCCATCGCCTCAGGGGGCAGCTATGGCTACACCTTC. This codes for CASSSIASGGSYGYTF.

In DNA, the CDR3 is TGTGCCAGCAGTTTAGGGGCGGGGGGAACAGAGACCCAGTACTTC. Amino acid sequence: CASSLGAGGTETQYF. The chain combines TRBV27 with TRBJ2-5; 8 bases map to TRBD2. This CDR3 region has 15 residues. Germline-derived CDR1 and CDR2 are MNHEY and SMNVEV (reference sequence). J lost 4 bases, V lost 2 bases, and 6 bases had no gene match.

The gene calls are TRBV15 and TRBJ2-3; D possibly corresponds to TRBD1 (7 bases). Trimming took 5 bases from V and 3 from J, leaving 15 bases between them. Germline CDR1 and CDR2: LNHNV and YYDKDF (reference sequence). The CDR3 is 15 amino acids. DNA of the CDR3: TGTGCCACCAGCCCAGGCAGGGGGGCGACAGATACGCAGTATTTT. Translation: CATSPGRGATDTQYF.

The rearrangement links TRBV4-3 to TRBJ1-2, with a weak D call TRBD1 (6 bases). The germline V gene encodes CDR1 LGHNA and CDR2 YSLEER. V dropped 4 bases and J dropped 2 bases, with 14 bases sitting between them. The CDR3 contains 15 residues. The CDR3 protein is CASSPDGRGNYGYTF. The CDR3 coding sequence is TGCGCCAGCAGCCCCGACGGGAGGGGGAACTATGGCTACACCTTC.

V gene TRBV19 combines with J gene TRBJ1-5; TRBD1 matches 7 bases. Germline values: CDR1 LNHDA, CDR2 SQIVND (reference sequence). The CDR3 runs to 14 residues. Losses at the gene ends were 2 bases for V and 7 bases for J; bases not matched to a gene: 5. For the CDR3, the DNA is TGTGCCAGTAGTATACAGGGGGTGGGGCAGCCCCAGCATTTT. This sequence encodes CASSIQGVGQPQHF.

The V call is TRBV5-5, the J call TRBJ2-3, with D unresolved. Germline V gives CDR1 SGHKS, CDR2 YYEKEE (reference sequence). The CDR3 is 14 amino acids. The V end lost 0 bases, the J end lost 2 bases, and 7 bases lay between the germline ends. CDR3 sequence reads: CASSLGQYTDTQYF. In DNA, the CDR3 is TGTGCCAGCAGCTTGGGTCAGTACACAGATACGCAGTATTTT.

This clone was detected once. The J gene is TRBJ2-7, the V gene TRBV19, with D perhaps matching TRBD1 or TRBD2 (5 bases each). Germline V CDR1 and CDR2: LNHDA, SQIVND (reference sequence). V lost 7 bases and J 3 bases, leaving 19 bases between the germline ends. CDR3 size: 15 residues. The CDR3 spells CASKVSSMGVYEQYF. The CDR3 DNA reads TGTGCCAGTAAGGTCTCAAGCATGGGGGTCTACGAGCAGTACTTC.

The chain joins TRBV6-5 to TRBJ2-7; no firm D call. CDR1 and CDR2 from the germline V gene are MNHEY and SVGAGI. The V end was cut by 7 bases, the J end by 2 bases, with 12 bases between. CDR3 length equals 13 residues. CDR3 in amino acids: CASTWLSTYEQYF. Written as DNA, the CDR3 is TGTGCCAGCACGTGGCTCTCGACCTACGAGCAGTACTTC.